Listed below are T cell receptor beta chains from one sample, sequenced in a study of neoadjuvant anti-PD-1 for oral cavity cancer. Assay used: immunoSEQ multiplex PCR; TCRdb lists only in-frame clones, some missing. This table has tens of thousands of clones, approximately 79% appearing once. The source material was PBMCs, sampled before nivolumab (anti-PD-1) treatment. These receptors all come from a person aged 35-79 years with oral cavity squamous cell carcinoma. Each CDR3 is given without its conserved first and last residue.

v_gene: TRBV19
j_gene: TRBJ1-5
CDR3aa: ASSARGQSNQPQH

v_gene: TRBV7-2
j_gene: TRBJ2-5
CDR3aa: ASSLVQRETQY

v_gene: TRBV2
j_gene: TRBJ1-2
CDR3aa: ASSEFLGSNYGYT

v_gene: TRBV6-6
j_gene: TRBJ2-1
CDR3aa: ASSSTGGPYNEQF

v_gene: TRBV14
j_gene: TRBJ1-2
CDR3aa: ASSTRGGVVSGYT

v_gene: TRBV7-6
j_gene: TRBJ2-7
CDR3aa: ASSLGARTGDEQY

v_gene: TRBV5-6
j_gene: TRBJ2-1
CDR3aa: ASSSFDSYNEQF

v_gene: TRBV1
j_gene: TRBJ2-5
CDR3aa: TSSQTRGTQY

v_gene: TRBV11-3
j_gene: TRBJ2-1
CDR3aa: ATGLAVEQF

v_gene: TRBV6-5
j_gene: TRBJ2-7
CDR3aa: ASSYGDKVYEQY

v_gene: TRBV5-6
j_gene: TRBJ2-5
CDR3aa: ASSFSVTGRETQY

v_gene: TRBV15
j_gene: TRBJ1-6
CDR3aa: ATSRDRTGTNSPLH

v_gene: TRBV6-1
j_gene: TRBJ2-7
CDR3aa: ASSGASYEQY

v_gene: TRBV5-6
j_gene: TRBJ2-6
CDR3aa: ASTLNGPGANVLT

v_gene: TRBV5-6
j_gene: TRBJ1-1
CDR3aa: ASRSPSSGHTEAF

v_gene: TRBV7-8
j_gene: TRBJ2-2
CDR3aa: ATEKTGEDGELF

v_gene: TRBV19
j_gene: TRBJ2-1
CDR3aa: ASSRTFGQGKYGEQF

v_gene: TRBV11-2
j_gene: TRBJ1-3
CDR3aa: ASSLDPPLIY

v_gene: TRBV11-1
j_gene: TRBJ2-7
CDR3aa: ASSLTSYEQY

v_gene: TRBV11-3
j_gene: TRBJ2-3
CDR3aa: ASSLGREVGADTQY

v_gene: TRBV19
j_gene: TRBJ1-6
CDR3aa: ASSIGQASNSPLH

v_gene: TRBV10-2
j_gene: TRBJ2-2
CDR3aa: ASTTLADTGELF

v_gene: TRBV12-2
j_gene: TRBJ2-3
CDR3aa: ASRAQTTDTQY

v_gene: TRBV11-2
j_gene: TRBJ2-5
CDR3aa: ASSQRGAGETQY

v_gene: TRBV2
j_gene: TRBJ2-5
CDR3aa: ASSDRGNQETQY

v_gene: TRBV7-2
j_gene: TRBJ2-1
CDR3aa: ASSVGLAGGFGEQF

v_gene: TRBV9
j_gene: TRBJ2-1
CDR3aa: ASSRRLFSGTTGEQF

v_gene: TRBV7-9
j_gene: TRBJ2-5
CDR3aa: ASSSQETQY

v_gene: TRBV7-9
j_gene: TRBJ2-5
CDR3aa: ASSLSTGPGDETQY

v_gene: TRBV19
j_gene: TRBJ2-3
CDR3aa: ATSGRAGSSTDTQY

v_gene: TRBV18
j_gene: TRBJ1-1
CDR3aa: ASSPPQGGSTEAF

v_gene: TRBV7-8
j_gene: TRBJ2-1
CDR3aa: ASSTISGVSYNEQF

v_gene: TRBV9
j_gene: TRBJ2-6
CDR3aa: ASSVEGSVSSGANVLT

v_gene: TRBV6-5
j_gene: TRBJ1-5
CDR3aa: ASSYGGQRGNQPQH

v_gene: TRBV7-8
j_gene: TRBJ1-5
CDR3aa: ASSSLTGRFSNQPQH

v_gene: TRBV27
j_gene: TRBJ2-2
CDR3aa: ASTPSGGQGFDGELF

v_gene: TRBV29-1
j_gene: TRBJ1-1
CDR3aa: SATVSEAF